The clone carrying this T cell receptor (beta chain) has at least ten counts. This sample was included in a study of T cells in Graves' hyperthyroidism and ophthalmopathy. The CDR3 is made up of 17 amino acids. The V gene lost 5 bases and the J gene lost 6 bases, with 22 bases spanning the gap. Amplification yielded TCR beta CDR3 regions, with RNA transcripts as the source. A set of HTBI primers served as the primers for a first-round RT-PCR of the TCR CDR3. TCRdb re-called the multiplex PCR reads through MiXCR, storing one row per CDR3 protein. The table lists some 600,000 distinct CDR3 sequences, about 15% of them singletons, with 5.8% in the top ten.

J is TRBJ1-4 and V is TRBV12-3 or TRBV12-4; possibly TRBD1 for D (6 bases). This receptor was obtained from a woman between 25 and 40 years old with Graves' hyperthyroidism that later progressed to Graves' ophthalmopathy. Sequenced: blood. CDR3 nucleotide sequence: TGTGCCAGCAGTGCCGGGACAAGGAGCTCCTGGGATGAAAAACTGTTTTTT. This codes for CASSAGTRSSWDEKLFF.